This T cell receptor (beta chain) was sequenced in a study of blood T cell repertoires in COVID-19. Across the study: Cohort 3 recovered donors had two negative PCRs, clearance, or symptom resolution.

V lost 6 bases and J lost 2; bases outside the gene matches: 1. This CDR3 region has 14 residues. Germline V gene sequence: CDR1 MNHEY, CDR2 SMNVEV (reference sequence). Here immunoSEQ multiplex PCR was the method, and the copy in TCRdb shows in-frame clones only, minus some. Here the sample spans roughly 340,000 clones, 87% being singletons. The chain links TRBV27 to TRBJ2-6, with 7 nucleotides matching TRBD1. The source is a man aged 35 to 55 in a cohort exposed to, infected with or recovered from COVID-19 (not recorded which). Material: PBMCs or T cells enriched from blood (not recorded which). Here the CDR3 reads CASRTGTGANVLTF. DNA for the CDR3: TGTGCCAGCAGGACAGGGACTGGGGCCAACGTCCTGACTTTC.